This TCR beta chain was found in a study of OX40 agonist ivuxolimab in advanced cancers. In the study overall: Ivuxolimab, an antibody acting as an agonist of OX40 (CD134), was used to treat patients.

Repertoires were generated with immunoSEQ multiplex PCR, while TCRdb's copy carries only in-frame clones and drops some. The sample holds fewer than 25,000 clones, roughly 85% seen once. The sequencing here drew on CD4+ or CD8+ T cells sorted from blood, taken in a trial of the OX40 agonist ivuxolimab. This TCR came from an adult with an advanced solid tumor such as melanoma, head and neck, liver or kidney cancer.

CDR3 amino acids: CASSRGRSVYPGNTIYF. DNA for the CDR3: TGTGCCAGCAGCAGGGGGCGCTCCGTTTACCCCGGAAACACCATATATTTT. The chain links TRBV28 to TRBJ1-3, with 8 bases matching TRBD1. The CDR3 runs to 17 residues. Germline V gene data show CDR1 as MDHEN and CDR2 as SYDVKM. With V trimmed by 6 bases and J by 4 bases, 14 bases remained unmatched. The complete variable domain, with remaining parts taken from reference TRBV28 and TRBJ1-3, reads DVKVTQSSRYLVKRTGEKVFLECVQDMDHENMFWYRQDPGLGLRLIYFSYDVKMKEKGDIPEGYSVSREKKERFSLILESASTNQTSMYLCASSRGRSVYPGNTIYFGEGSWLTVV.